This is a list of T cell receptor beta chains from one sample in a study of early stage breast cancer tumors. Assay: immunoSEQ multiplex PCR; the TCRdb copy retains only in-frame clones and omits some. Counted here are tens of thousands of clones, around 69% occurring once; the ten biggest clones make up 7.2%. Sequencing input: blood. The origin of the receptors is a person aged 50-59 years with breast cancer. The CDR3 runs from the conserved cysteine through the conserved F or W. The order of the fields is V gene, clone size, CDR3 length, D gene, J gene, CDR3 DNA, CDR3 protein. The D gene is left open where the match is weak. Size tells how often a clone was seen (once, few, many) or the class of an expanded clone, and some rows leave it out.

TRBV11-3	.	15	.	TRBJ1-4	TGTGCCAGCCGACCGGGAGATGCAACTAATGAAAAACTGTTTTTT	CASRPGDATNEKLFF
TRBV7-9	once	13	TRBD1	TRBJ2-1	TGTGCCAGCAGCTTAGACAGGGGCGATGAGCAGTTCTTC	CASSLDRGDEQFF
TRBV30	.	11	.	TRBJ2-1	TGTGCCTGGAGCCGGACAAATGAGCAGTTCTTC	CAWSRTNEQFF
TRBV5-1	.	14	.	TRBJ1-6	TGCGCCAGCAGCTCGGGGGAATATAATTCACCCCTCCACTTT	CASSSGEYNSPLHF
TRBV5-1	.	15	TRBD2	TRBJ2-1	TGCGCCAGCAGCTTGGCCTTGGCGGGAGGGAATGAGCAGTTCTTC	CASSLALAGGNEQFF
TRBV7-6	few	13	TRBD1	TRBJ2-2	TGTGCCAGCAGCCCTGGACAGGGCGGGGAGCTGTTTTTT	CASSPGQGGELFF
TRBV6-1	once	16	.	TRBJ2-3	TGTGCCAGCAGTGAACAAGGCGGGACCTACACAGATACGCAGTATTTT	CASSEQGGTYTDTQYF
TRBV7-9	few	17	.	TRBJ2-1	TGTGCCAGCAGCCCCCGGTTCGGAGGGAGGAACTACAATGAGCAGTTCTTC	CASSPRFGGRNYNEQFF
TRBV5-1	.	15	TRBD1	TRBJ2-5	TGCGCCAGCAGCTTTTCCGGACAGGGACGGGAGACCCAGTACTTC	CASSFSGQGRETQYF
TRBV28	.	12	.	TRBJ1-2	TGTGCCAGCAGTTTGGCCCAGGATGGCTACACCTTC	CASSLAQDGYTF
TRBV7-2	once	15	.	TRBJ1-6	TGTGCCAGCAGCACACAGGGTAGGGAAAATTCACCCCTCCACTTT	CASSTQGRENSPLHF
TRBV4-3	.	15	.	TRBJ2-1	TGCGCCAGCAGCCAAGAACTCTTTGGCTACAATGAGCAGTTCTTC	CASSQELFGYNEQFF
TRBV7-2	.	14	.	TRBJ1-2	TGTGCCAGCAGCAACACGGGCCTCGCGGGGGGCTACACCTTC	CASSNTGLAGGYTF
TRBV5-1	.	15	.	TRBJ2-7	TGCGCCAGCAGCTTGGATGAGGGACTTACCTACGAGCAGTACTTC	CASSLDEGLTYEQYF
TRBV6-5	.	14	TRBD2	TRBJ2-5	TGTGCCAGCAGTGGACTAGCGGTACAAGAGACCCAGTACTTC	CASSGLAVQETQYF
TRBV21-1	.	17	.	TRBJ1-6	TGTGCCAGCAGCAAAATAGCCAGGGGGTTGGGAAATTCACCCCTCCACTTT	CASSKIARGLGNSPLHF
TRBV9	once	14	.	TRBJ2-2	TGTGCCAGCAGCTTGAGACTAGACACCGGGGAGCTGTTTTTT	CASSLRLDTGELFF
TRBV6-5	.	16	.	TRBJ1-6	TGTGCCAGCAGTTATAGGGGGGGCAGTAGATTTTCACCCCTCCACTTT	CASSYRGGSRFSPLHF
TRBV19	.	14	.	TRBJ1-1	TGTGCCAGTAGTATAGGCGCCCTGAACACTGAAGCTTTCTTT	CASSIGALNTEAFF
TRBV19	.	15	TRBD1	TRBJ1-5	TGTGCCAGTAGTATAGTGTCGACAGGGAGTCAGCCCCAGCATTTT	CASSIVSTGSQPQHF